Below, 11 T cell receptor beta chains from the same sample are listed, as sequenced in a study of shared clonotypes between healthy human individuals. Clones were sequenced by immunoSEQ multiplex PCR, and TCRdb holds only the in-frame ones, with some missing. Of just over 2,000,000 clones detected, roughly 95% appear once; the ten largest clones hold 0.1% to 0.15%. The sequenced sample consisted of naive CD4+ T cells sorted from blood. Subset described: CD45RA+ positively selected. Every receptor here comes from a young man in good health.

The gene calls are TRBV7-9 and TRBJ2-3, with a possible D match to TRBD2 (7 bases). This CDR3 spans 16 amino acids. V shed 5 bases and J shed 2 bases, with 17 bases lying between them. CDR1 is SEHNR and CDR2 is FQNEAQ in the germline V gene (reference sequence). The CDR3 reads CASSPLRGAFTDTQYF. DNA for the CDR3: TGTGCCAGCAGCCCCTTACGGGGGGCGTTCACAGATACGCAGTATTTT.

The gene calls are TRBV7-2 and TRBJ2-3, with 7 nucleotides matching TRBD2. CDR3 length: 14 residues. Germline lookup yields CDR1 SGHTA and CDR2 FQGNSA. The V gene end was trimmed by 1 base and the J gene end by 7 bases; junction bases not matched to a gene: 5. The CDR3 sequence is CASSLGEGSNTQYF. CDR3 DNA sequence: TGTGCCAGCAGCTTAGGGGAGGGCTCGAATACGCAGTATTTT.

The gene calls are TRBV12-5 and TRBJ1-1; 8 bases fit TRBD1. V lost 8 bases and J lost 7; bases outside the gene matches: 21. This CDR3 has 17 amino acids. The germline V gene encodes CDR1 LGHNT and CDR2 FRNRAP. The CDR3 sequence: CASPPGQGAVFTIEAFF. The CDR3 DNA reads as TGTGCTAGTCCGCCTGGGCAGGGGGCGGTTTTTACTATTGAAGCTTTCTTT.

Comment on this clone: Other nucleotide sequences in the sample specify the same CDR3. V gene TRBV18 combines with J gene TRBJ1-1, with D unresolved. V was trimmed by 6 bases and J by 0 bases, leaving 8 bases between them. The CDR3 sequence is 13 residues long. Germline-derived CDR1 and CDR2 are KGHSH and LQKENI. This CDR3 is CASSPEMNTEAFF. As DNA, the CDR3 is TGTGCCAGCTCTCCAGAAATGAACACTGAAGCTTTCTTT. Full variable domain (rest looked up from reference TRBV18 and TRBJ1-1): NAGVMQNPRHLVRRRGQEARLRCSPMKGHSHVYWYRQLPEEGLKFMVYLQKENIIDESGMPKERFSAEFPKEGPSILRIQQVVRGDSAAYFCASSPEMNTEAFFGQGTRLTVV.

V is TRBV18 and J is TRBJ2-7; the D gene could be TRBD1 or TRBD2 (7 bases each). The CDR3 runs 15 residues. The V end was cut by 1 base, the J end by 1 base, with 11 bases between. Germline CDR1 reads KGHSH; CDR2 reads LQKENI. The DNA of the CDR3 is TGTGCCAGCTCACCACGCGGGGGACAGTCCTACGAGCAGTACTTC. Translation: CASSPRGGQSYEQYF.

CDR3 region: CASSYSRTSGGYEQYF. The CDR3 DNA reads TGTGCCAGCAGTTACTCCCGGACTAGCGGGGGGTACGAGCAGTACTTC. The chain links TRBV6-6 to TRBJ2-7; 14 nucleotides line up with TRBD2. The CDR3 is made up of 16 amino acids. Germline V gives CDR1 MNHNY, CDR2 SVGAGI (reference sequence). J lost 4 bases, V lost 0 bases, and 2 bases had no gene match.

The V and J genes are TRBV5-4 and TRBJ1-4; perhaps TRBD1 as D (5 bases). The CDR3 consists of 15 residues. Germline V gene sequence: CDR1 SGHNT, CDR2 YYREEE (reference sequence). The ends were cut back, 0 bases at V and 7 bases at J, with 13 bases in the middle. The CDR3 reads CASSLDRPGVEKLFF. Written as DNA, the CDR3 is TGTGCCAGCAGCTTGGACAGGCCGGGGGTTGAAAAACTGTTTTTT.

In regard to this clone: Other DNA sequences in the same sample also yield this CDR3. The chain joins TRBV25-1 to TRBJ1-5; D is uncertain. CDR1 MGHDK and CDR2 SYGVNS come from the germline V gene. The CDR3 extends over 14 amino acids. V shed 1 base and J shed 3 bases, with 7 bases lying between them. CDR3 nucleotide sequence: TGTGCCAGCAGTGAATCGGGTTTCAATCAGCCCCAGCATTTT. It encodes CASSESGFNQPQHF.

This chain connects TRBV2 to TRBJ1-5; D is unresolved. Looked up from germline, CDR1 is SNHLY and CDR2 is FYNNEI. Trimming took off 2 bases at V and 4 bases at J, with 6 bases between the two ends. CDR3 length: 13 residues. CDR3 region: CASSEPQNQPQHF. The DNA of the CDR3 is TGTGCCAGCAGTGAACCTCAGAATCAGCCCCAGCATTTT.

In this sample, this clone turned up once. This chain uses TRBV4-1 with TRBJ1-4, with D unclear. The CDR3 consists of 13 residues. V dropped 2 bases and J dropped 8 bases, with 9 bases sitting between them. Germline V gives CDR1 MGHRA, CDR2 YSYEKL. CDR3 protein: CASSQLQTEKLFF. The CDR3 DNA sequence: TGCGCCAGCAGCCAATTACAGACCGAAAAACTGTTTTTT.

This chain joins TRBV7-8 and TRBJ2-5; no reliable D call. CDR3 length equals 12 residues. The germline V and J ends were trimmed by 3 bases and 1 base, with 3 bases remaining between them. Germline CDR1 and CDR2: SGHVS and FQNEAQ. The CDR3 loop is CASSFFQETQYF. CDR3 in DNA: TGTGCCAGCAGCTTCTTCCAAGAGACCCAGTACTTC.